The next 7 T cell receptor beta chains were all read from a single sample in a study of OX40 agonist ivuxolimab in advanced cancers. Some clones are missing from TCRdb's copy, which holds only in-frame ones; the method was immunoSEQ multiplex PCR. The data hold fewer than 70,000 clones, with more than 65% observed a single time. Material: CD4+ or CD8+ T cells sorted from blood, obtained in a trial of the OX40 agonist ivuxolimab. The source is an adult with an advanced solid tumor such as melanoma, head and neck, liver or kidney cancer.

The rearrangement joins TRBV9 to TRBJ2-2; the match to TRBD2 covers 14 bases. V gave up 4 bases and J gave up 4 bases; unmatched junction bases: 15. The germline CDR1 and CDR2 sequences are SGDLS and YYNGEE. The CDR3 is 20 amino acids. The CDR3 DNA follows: TGTGCCAGCAGCCAGGGACTAGCGGGAGCACTAACAAGAAGCACCGGGGAGCTGTTTTTT. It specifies CASSQGLAGALTRSTGELFF.

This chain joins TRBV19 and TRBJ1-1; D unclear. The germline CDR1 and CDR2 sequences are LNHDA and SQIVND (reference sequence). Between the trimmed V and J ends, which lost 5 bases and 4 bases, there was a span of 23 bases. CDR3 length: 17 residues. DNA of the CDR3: TGTGCCAGTAGTGATCCGGGCCTTACCTTCTCGGGCACTGAAGCTTTCTTT. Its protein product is CASSDPGLTFSGTEAFF.

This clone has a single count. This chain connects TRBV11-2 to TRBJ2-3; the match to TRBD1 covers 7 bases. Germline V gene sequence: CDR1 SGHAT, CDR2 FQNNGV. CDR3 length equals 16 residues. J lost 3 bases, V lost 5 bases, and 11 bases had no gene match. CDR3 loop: CASSPYGQVETDTQYF. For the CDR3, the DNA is TGTGCCAGCAGCCCCTACGGACAGGTCGAGACAGATACGCAGTATTTT. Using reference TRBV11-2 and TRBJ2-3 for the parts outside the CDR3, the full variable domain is EAGVAQSPRYKIIEKRQSVAFWCNPISGHATLYWYQQILGQGPKLLIQFQNNGVVDDSQLPKDRFSAERLKGVDSTLKIQPAKLEDSAVYLCASSPYGQVETDTQYFGPGTRLTVL.

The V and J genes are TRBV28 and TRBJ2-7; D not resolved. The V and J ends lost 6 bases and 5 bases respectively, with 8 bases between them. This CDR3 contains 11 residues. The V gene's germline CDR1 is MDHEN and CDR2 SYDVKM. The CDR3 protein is CASRGIHEQYF. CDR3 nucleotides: TGTGCCAGCAGAGGGATTCACGAGCAGTACTTC.

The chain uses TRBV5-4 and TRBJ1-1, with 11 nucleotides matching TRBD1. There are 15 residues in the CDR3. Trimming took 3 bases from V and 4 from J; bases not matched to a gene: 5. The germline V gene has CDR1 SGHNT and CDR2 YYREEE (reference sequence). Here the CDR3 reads CASSSKGQGVTEAFF. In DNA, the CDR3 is TGTGCCAGCAGCTCGAAGGGACAGGGGGTCACTGAAGCTTTCTTT.

The CDR3 nucleotides are TGCGCCAGCAGCCCCGAGAGAGCGGGAGGGTACGAGCAGTACTTC. Protein sequence: CASSPERAGGYEQYF. The chain employs TRBV5-1 and TRBJ2-7, with 10 bases aligning to TRBD2. The CDR3 is made up of 15 amino acids. Germline values: CDR1 SGHRS, CDR2 YFSETQ. With V trimmed by 4 bases and J by 4 bases, 8 bases remained unmatched. Full variable domain (outside the CDR3, taken from reference TRBV5-1 and TRBJ2-7): KAGVTQTPRYLIKTRGQQVTLSCSPISGHRSVSWYQQTPGQGLQFLFEYFSETQRNKGNFPGRFSGRQFSNSRSEMNVSTLELGDSALYLCASSPERAGGYEQYFGPGTRLTVT.

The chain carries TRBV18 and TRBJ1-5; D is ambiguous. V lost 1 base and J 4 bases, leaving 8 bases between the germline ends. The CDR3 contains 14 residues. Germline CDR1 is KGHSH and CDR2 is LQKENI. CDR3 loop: CASSPRDGNQPQHF. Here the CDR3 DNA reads TGTGCCAGCTCACCACGAGACGGAAATCAGCCCCAGCATTTT.